The sequence of this T cell receptor beta chain was determined in a study of T cells of healthy individuals. One entry per CDR3 protein, called by TCRdb with MiXCR from the 5' RACE reads. The sample lists under 70,000 distinct CDR3 sequences; roughly 14% were seen once. Looked up from germline, CDR1 is SQVTM and CDR2 is ANQGSEA. Trimming removed 6 bases at V and 1 base at J, with 9 bases between. This CDR3 comprises 12 residues. The TCR comes from a human donor in good health. This chain joins TRBV29-1 and TRBJ1-1, with unresolved D. The CDR3 protein is CSVDGTNTEAFF. The CDR3 DNA follows: TGCAGCGTGGACGGAACGAACACTGAAGCTTTCTTT.